This T cell receptor (beta chain) was sequenced in a study of blood T cells in healthy people across ages. Sample-barcoded 5' priming and a J-beta primer mix drove a second PCR of about 6 to 11 cycles. TCRdb fed the 5' RACE reads into MiXCR, producing one record per CDR3 protein. The sample carries 1.5 million to 2 million distinct CDR3 sequences, approximately 30% recorded once. CDR1 and CDR2 (germline): MNHEY, SMNVEV (reference sequence). The junction had 15 bases not matched to a gene; V was cut back by 6 bases and J by 5 bases. The CDR3 has 17 residues. The V and J genes are TRBV27 and TRBJ2-3; TRBD2 matches at 9 bases. The sample comprised blood. The receptor was isolated from a woman aged 25 to 39 in good health. The CDR3 here is CASSPLPGGGVIDTQYF. CDR3 nucleotides: TGTGCCAGCAGCCCACTCCCCGGCGGGGGGGTGATAGATACGCAGTATTTT.